This entry is about one T cell receptor beta chain. These data come from a study of blood T cells in healthy people across ages. Study information: Template-switching capture recovered about one barcoded beta molecule per two T cells.

The CDR3 is 15 amino acids. The J segment lost 2 bases and the V segment lost 6 bases, leaving 6 bases of the junction unmatched. Germline V gene sequence: CDR1 MNHNY, CDR2 SVGAGI (reference sequence). A second PCR, run for roughly 7 to 11 cycles, used a sample-barcoded 5' primer plus a J-beta primer mix. CDR3-containing paired-end reads numbering at least 3 million came from each sample. Each CDR3 protein gets one entry after TCRdb re-called the 5' RACE reads with MiXCR. The table lists about 1,500,000 distinct CDR3 sequences, roughly 27% of them singletons. Researchers isolated at least 7 million PBMCs per sample.

This receptor was obtained from a woman aged 25 to 39 in good health. The J gene is TRBJ1-5, the V gene TRBV6-6; 8 bases fit TRBD1. The source material was blood. The CDR3 nucleotides are TGTGCCAGCAGACACCAGGGGGCAGGCAATCAGCCCCAGCATTTT. Protein sequence: CASRHQGAGNQPQHF.